This TCR beta chain was profiled in a study of cytomegalovirus exposure and HLA in healthy donors. General observations from the study: Later analysis demonstrated an association between a missense DCLRE1C variant and TCR beta V- and J-gene trimming.

About this clone itself: The antigen is unknown.

The PCR contained 60 Vbeta and 13 Jbeta primers. The protocol was immunoSEQ multiplex PCR, while the TCRdb copy is restricted to in-frame clones and leaves out a portion. The sample lists about 130,000 clones; about 76% were seen once. Germline V gene lookup returns CDR1 SGHVS and CDR2 FQNEAQ. This CDR3 comprises 12 residues. V dropped 5 bases and J dropped 2 bases, with 7 bases sitting between them. The source is a man between 18 and 35 years old in good health and CMV-seronegative. The sample was PBMCs. The V call is TRBV7-8, the J call TRBJ2-7; D unclear. The CDR3 DNA is TGTGCCAGCAGCCGCCAGGCCTACGAGCAGTACTTC. Translation gives CASSRQAYEQYF.